These T cell receptor beta chains were read from a single sample in a study of blood T cells in healthy people across ages. MiXCR, run by TCRdb on the 5' RACE reads, gives a single entry per CDR3 protein. The sample includes about 1.6 million distinct CDR3 sequences, approximately 32% of them seen just once. The specimen sequenced was blood. Source of these receptors: a woman in her 30s in good health. Both conserved end residues are part of each CDR3.

j_call: TRBJ2-5
v_call: TRBV7-2
cdr3_aa: CACSPRDQETQYF

j_call: TRBJ2-5
v_call: TRBV10-3
cdr3_aa: CAISESGGTQETQYF

j_call: TRBJ2-7
v_call: TRBV11-2
cdr3_aa: CASSLADTGHEQYF

j_call: TRBJ2-5
v_call: TRBV5-1
cdr3_aa: CASSFTGGPVGETQYF

j_call: TRBJ2-7
v_call: TRBV5-1
cdr3_aa: CASSLVPGSAYEQYF

j_call: TRBJ1-1
v_call: TRBV6-6
cdr3_aa: CASSYSTGHNMNTEAFF

j_call: TRBJ1-2
v_call: TRBV20-1
cdr3_aa: CSARAPRPGGGYTF

j_call: TRBJ2-2
v_call: TRBV10-3
cdr3_aa: CAIHKVGPANTGELFF

j_call: TRBJ1-5
v_call: TRBV4-1
cdr3_aa: CASSQGVSNQPQHF

j_call: TRBJ2-1
v_call: TRBV10-3
cdr3_aa: CAISKMGGLGNEQFF

j_call: TRBJ1-5
v_call: TRBV5-1
cdr3_aa: CASSLEGQRGQPQHF

j_call: TRBJ2-1
v_call: TRBV20-1
cdr3_aa: CSARRRAGNEQFF

j_call: TRBJ2-2
v_call: TRBV7-9
cdr3_aa: CASSLPTSGGAGELFF